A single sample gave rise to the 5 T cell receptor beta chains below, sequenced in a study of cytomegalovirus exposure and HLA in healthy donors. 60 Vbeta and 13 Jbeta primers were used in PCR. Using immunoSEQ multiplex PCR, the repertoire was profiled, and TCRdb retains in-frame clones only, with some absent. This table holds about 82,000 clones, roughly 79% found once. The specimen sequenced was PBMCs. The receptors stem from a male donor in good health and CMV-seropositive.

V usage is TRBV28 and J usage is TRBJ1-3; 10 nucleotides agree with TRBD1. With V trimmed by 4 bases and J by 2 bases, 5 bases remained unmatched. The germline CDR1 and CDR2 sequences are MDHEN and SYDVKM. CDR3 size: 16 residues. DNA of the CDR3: TGTGCCAGCAGTTCCGCCGACAGGGGGCCTGGAAACACCATATATTTT. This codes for CASSSADRGPGNTIYF.

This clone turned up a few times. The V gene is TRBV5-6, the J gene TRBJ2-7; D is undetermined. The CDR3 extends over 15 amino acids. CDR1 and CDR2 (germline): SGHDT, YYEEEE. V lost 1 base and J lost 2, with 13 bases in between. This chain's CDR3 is CASSLPRSTTYEQYF. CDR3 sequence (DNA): TGTGCCAGCAGCTTGCCTAGGTCAACCACCTACGAGCAGTACTTC.

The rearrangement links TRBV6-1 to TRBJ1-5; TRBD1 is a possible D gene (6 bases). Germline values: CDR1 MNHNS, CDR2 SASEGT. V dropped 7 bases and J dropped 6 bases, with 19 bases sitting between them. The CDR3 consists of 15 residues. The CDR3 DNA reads TGTGCCAGCATCCCACCCAGGGGAGAGGTTCAGCCCCAGCATTTT. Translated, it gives CASIPPRGEVQPQHF.

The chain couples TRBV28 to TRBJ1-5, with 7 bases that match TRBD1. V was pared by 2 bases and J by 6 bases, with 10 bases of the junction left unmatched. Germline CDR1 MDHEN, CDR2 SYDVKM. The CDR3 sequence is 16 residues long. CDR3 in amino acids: CASSLLTGEEGQPQHF. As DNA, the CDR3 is TGTGCCAGCAGTTTACTCACAGGGGAAGAAGGTCAGCCCCAGCATTTT. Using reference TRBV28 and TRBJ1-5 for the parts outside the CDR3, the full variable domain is DVKVTQSSRYLVKRTGEKVFLECVQDMDHENMFWYRQDPGLGLRLIYFSYDVKMKEKGDIPEGYSVSREKKERFSLILESASTNQTSMYLCASSLLTGEEGQPQHFGDGTRLSIL.

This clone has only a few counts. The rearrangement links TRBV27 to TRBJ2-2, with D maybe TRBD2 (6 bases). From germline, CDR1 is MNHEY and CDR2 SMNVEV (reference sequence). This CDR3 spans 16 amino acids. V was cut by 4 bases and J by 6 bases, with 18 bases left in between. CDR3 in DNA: TGTGCCAGCAGTTCGCCATCCTCGACTAGTTCCGGGGAGCTGTTTTTT. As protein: CASSSPSSTSSGELFF.